This T cell receptor beta chain originates from a study of blood T cells in healthy people across ages (dated by TCRdb to about 2015). In the study overall: In model experiments, template switching captured roughly one uniquely barcoded TCR beta cDNA molecule for every two T cells. To avoid experimental bias, donors of different ages were spread randomly across the sequencing lanes. To track age-related changes in TCR beta repertoire diversity, the study relied on deep sequencing normalized with unique cDNA molecular identifiers. Donors were grouped into four age groups: young (average 16 years), middle-aged (less than 40), aged (around 60) and long-lived (around 80). Using the same blood draw, the study looked at two additional independent replicas of 1 million unique cDNA reads for two donors, one aged 18 to 30 and the other aged 80 or older. Overall study results and their limits: As age increased, observed TCR beta diversity per million T cells dropped in a roughly linear way, and a significant reduction was already evident by age about 40. Conclusive comparison of naive and antigen-experienced compartments was prevented by the profiling of bulk unsorted PBMCs. Because donor CMV infection status was unknown, age-related changes in expanded clonotypes were potentially confounded. A strong correlation was found between observed TCR beta diversity and the percentage of naive T cells measured by flow cytometry. Compared with the aged group, the long-lived group had more naive CD4+ T cells, fewer expanded clones and increased TCR diversity, suggesting age selection. Estimates of total diversity from one million sequenced T cells were regarded as lower bounds and underestimates.

This clonotype was seen only a few times. The antigen it binds to is not known. The input lacks base qualities; no much larger clone sits a single base away. Donors were a few dozen systemically healthy Caucasian individuals from Russia aged about 6 to 100 years. Each donor gave roughly 9.5 milliliters of peripheral blood, collected into EDTA-treated Vacutainer tubes. Ficoll-Paque density-gradient centrifugation was used to isolate PBMCs, with at least 6.5 million per sample. Trizol reagent was used to extract total RNA from the PBMCs, yielding at least 5.5 micrograms per sample. For every donor, an aliquot of PBMCs went through flow cytometry to measure the percentages of naive CD45RAhigh/CD27high T cells. CDR3 length: 15 amino acids, cysteine to phenylalanine. Solely the CDR3 DNA is kept, with 45 bases framed from the first base. The germline V gene supplies CDR1 SGDLS and CDR2 YYNGEE. Trimming at the junction amounts to 4 bases on V and 0 bases on J, and the germline ends lie 12 bases apart.

Library prep was done by 5' RACE. The sequencing machine was an Illumina HiSeq 2500. A second PCR of about 7 to 12 cycles was performed with a sample-barcoded 5' primer and a J-beta primer mix. A template-switch 5' adaptor carrying 12 random nucleotides introduced a unique molecular identifier onto each TCR beta cDNA molecule. At least 2.5 million CDR3-containing paired-end reads were obtained from each sample. First-strand cDNA was synthesized from all RNA with the Mint cDNA synthesis kit, primed by a TRBC-specific oligonucleotide. Following uracil-DNA glycosylase treatment, all cDNA underwent a first 18-cycle PCR with the universal primers M1SS and BC2_uni_R. Under the source paper's analysis protocol: Normalization of each sample was performed by random selection of 1 million high-quality reads, each carrying a distinct molecular identifier. Instead of being binned into consensus sequences, reads that shared molecular identifiers were thrown out. CDR3 identification, clonotype clustering and error correction used MiTCR with a Q25 quality threshold and the strictest error-elimination algorithm. A nonparametric unseen species model using Euler transformation provided a lower-bound estimate of total TCR beta diversity. TCRdb handled the public reads itself, with Q25 trimming in fastp and clone calling in MiXCR, and kept productive beta chains. Merged by CDR3 protein, the rows form single entries marked with the most common genes and DNA. TCRdb's processing, not the authors' own work, is the source of the V and J calls. The sample has 1.5 million to 2 million distinct CDR3 sequences on record, 30% to 35% of them singletons. Roughly 10% of the sample goes to the ten largest clones.

The chain was built from TRBV9 and TRBJ2-3; too little of a D gene remains to name it. The specimen sequenced was blood. This TCR was recovered from a young woman in good health. DNA sequence: TGTGCCAGCAGCCCCTACCTCGATAGCACAGATACGCAGTATTTT. It translates as CASSPYLDSTDTQYF.